The source of this TCR beta chain is a study of STAT5B mutations in CD4+ large granular lymphocyte leukemia. Study-wide context: Among healthy controls, a particular HLA allele went with more CDR3 'QG' motifs. General observations from the study: 8/27 top patient clones versus 2/35 control clones were TRBV06-family. Patient CD4-sorted repertoires stayed more clonal than healthy ones after leukemic-clone removal.

This CDR3 comprises 16 residues. CDR1 is MNHNY and CDR2 is SVGAGI in the germline V gene (reference sequence). V dropped 4 bases and J dropped 0; count of bases not matched to a gene: 4. In its sample, this clone was seen a few times. Its antigen remains unknown. Clones were sequenced by immunoSEQ multiplex PCR, and TCRdb holds only the in-frame ones, with some missing. Here the sample spans tens of thousands of clones, roughly 82% being singletons. The rearrangement links TRBV6-6 to TRBJ1-5, with TRBD1 matching 9 bases. The TCR comes from a human donor in good health. The specimen sequenced was CD4+ T cells from blood buffy coats. The CDR3 sequence: CASSWGTGYSNQPQHF. The CDR3 DNA reads as TGTGCCAGCAGTTGGGGGACAGGGTATAGCAATCAGCCCCAGCATTTT.